Below are 13 T cell receptor beta chains sequenced from a single sample in a study of CD8+ T cells in alopecia areata. RNA was extracted and reverse transcribed into cDNA as the sequencing template. Sequencing used immunoSEQ multiplex PCR; TCRdb keeps in-frame clones, though not all of them. The table has about 100,000 clones, about 61% seen once. Treatment described: oral pan-JAK inhibitor, 5-10 mg twice daily. Sequencing was performed on CD8+ T cells sorted from blood, taken at approximately week 56, from a patient treated with tofacitinib. Source of these receptors: a human donor with alopecia areata.

In this sample, this clone turned up many times. The chain couples TRBV2 to TRBJ1-6; no clear D. The CDR3 has 15 residues. The germline gives CDR1 SNHLY, CDR2 FYNNEI. The V end lost 3 bases, the J end lost 8 bases, and 14 bases lay between the germline ends. This CDR3 reads CASSEFAARYSPLHF. The CDR3 DNA reads as TGTGCCAGCAGTGAGTTTGCAGCGAGATATTCACCCCTCCACTTT.

The V gene is TRBV7-6, the J gene TRBJ2-7; D might be TRBD1 (6 bases). V lost 5 bases, J lost 2 bases, and 13 bases lay in between. Germline lookup yields CDR1 SGHVS and CDR2 FNYEAQ. This CDR3 comprises 14 residues. The CDR3 nucleotides read TGTGCCAGCAGCCCAGGGGCTAACACCTACGAGCAGTACTTC. It translates to CASSPGANTYEQYF.

This clone was observed a handful of times. This chain joins TRBV29-1 and TRBJ2-5; TRBD1 aligns across 8 bases. Losses at the gene ends were 4 bases for V and 2 bases for J; bases not matched to a gene: 3. CDR1 is SQVTM, CDR2 ANQGSEA, per germline. The CDR3 contains 13 residues. The CDR3 bases are TGCAGCGTTGGCGACAGGGGTCAAGAGACCCAGTACTTC. It translates to CSVGDRGQETQYF.

This clone was observed once. Here the CDR3 DNA reads TGTGCCAGCAGTTACCCCGGGCGGGCAGGAAACACTGAAGCTTTCTTT. Protein sequence: CASSYPGRAGNTEAFF. V gene TRBV6-5 combines with J gene TRBJ1-1; D is ambiguous. CDR3 length: 16 amino acids. V shed 2 bases and J shed 2 bases, with 15 bases lying between them. Germline CDR1 MNHEY, CDR2 SVGAGI.

The chain combines TRBV4-1 with TRBJ1-5, with 11 bases matching TRBD1. With 4 bases clipped from V and 5 bases from J, the junction kept 13 bases outside the gene matches. The CDR3 has 18 amino acids. The germline V gene encodes CDR1 MGHRA and CDR2 YSYEKL. The DNA of the CDR3 is TGCGCCAGCAGCCCATTCTATATTGAGGGACAGGGGGATCAGCCCCAGCATTTT. Its protein product is CASSPFYIEGQGDQPQHF.

The rearrangement uses TRBV30 and TRBJ2-5, with D possibly being TRBD1 (6 bases). Near its end, the DNA agrees better with TRBJ2-7, so the J call may be wrong. CDR1 GTSNPN and CDR2 SVGIG come from the germline V gene (reference sequence). The CDR3 has 13 amino acids. For the CDR3, the DNA is TGTGCCTGGACTCCCCCAGGGGTCTACGAGCAGTACTTC. It is translated as CAWTPPGVYEQYF.

This clone was detected only a few times. The chain combines TRBV28 with TRBJ2-5; 7 nucleotides agree with TRBD1. From germline, CDR1 is MDHEN and CDR2 SYDVKM. V lost 6 bases and J lost 4; bases outside the gene matches: 5. This CDR3 comprises 13 residues. CDR3 protein: CASRLTGPETQYF. The DNA of the CDR3 is TGTGCCAGCAGGCTGACAGGGCCAGAGACCCAGTACTTC.

The rearrangement links TRBV25-1 to TRBJ2-1; the D is unclear. CDR1 is MGHDK, CDR2 SYGVNS, per germline. The CDR3 covers 14 residues. V was shortened by 1 base and J by 11 bases, with 15 bases between the two germline ends. CDR3 loop: CASSEWSEAPKQFF. The CDR3 DNA sequence: TGTGCCAGCAGTGAATGGAGCGAGGCTCCTAAGCAGTTCTTC.

This clone was picked up a small number of times. The chain is built from TRBV11-2 and TRBJ2-5; 12 bases match TRBD2. Germline V lookup: CDR1 SGHAT, CDR2 FQNNGV. The CDR3 runs to 16 residues. Trimming removed 5 bases from V and 1 base from J; junction bases left unmatched: 5. The CDR3 loop reads CASSPLGLAGQETQYF. The CDR3 DNA follows: TGTGCCAGCAGCCCCTTGGGACTAGCGGGCCAAGAGACCCAGTACTTC.

V and J are TRBV7-6 and TRBJ2-1; tentatively, D is TRBD2 (6 bases). This CDR3 spans 21 amino acids. CDR1 is SGHVS, CDR2 FNYEAQ, per germline. Trimming shortened V by 1 base and J by 0 bases, and 25 bases separated the two germline ends. The CDR3 coding sequence is TGTGCCAGCAGCTTAGTATTCGCCCGGACACGTCACGGGAGCTCCTACAATGAGCAGTTCTTC. Translating gives CASSLVFARTRHGSSYNEQFF. The whole variable domain, filled in from reference TRBV7-6 and TRBJ2-1, reads GAGVSQSPRYKVTKRGQDVALRCDPISGHVSLYWYRQALGQGPEFLTYFNYEAQQDKSGLPNDRFSAERPEGSISTLTIQRTEQRDSAMYRCASSLVFARTRHGSSYNEQFFGPGTRLTVL.

This chain connects TRBV15 to TRBJ2-3; no clear D. CDR3 length: 13 amino acids. V lost 7 bases and J lost 2, with 10 bases in between. Germline V gene sequence: CDR1 LNHNV, CDR2 YYDKDF (reference sequence). The CDR3 here is CATKTTYTDTQYF. CDR3 sequence (DNA): TGTGCCACCAAAACAACCTACACAGATACGCAGTATTTT.

The rearrangement uses TRBV5-1 and TRBJ1-1; a weak D match, TRBD1 (5 bases). This CDR3 spans 14 amino acids. V lost 0 bases and J lost 3, with 9 bases in between. Per germline, CDR1 SGHRS and CDR2 YFSETQ. CDR3 protein: CASSLGVGDTEAFF. In DNA, the CDR3 is TGCGCCAGCAGCTTGGGGGTAGGGGACACTGAAGCTTTCTTT.

The chain joins TRBV6-6 to TRBJ1-6; D is uncertain. V lost 0 bases and J lost 9, with 9 bases in between. The CDR3 is 14 residues long. Germline CDR1 is MNHNY and CDR2 is SVGAGI (reference sequence). CDR3 nucleotide sequence: TGTGCCAGCAGTTACTCGACTTGGGTTTCACCCCTCCACTTT. It yields the protein CASSYSTWVSPLHF.